The source of this T cell receptor (beta chain) is a study of shared clonotypes between healthy human individuals. Study summary: CD4 naive and CD4 memory each took three plates per donor, while CD8 naive took two and CD8 memory one.

This CDR3 is built from 14 residues. The germline V gene has CDR1 ENHRY and CDR2 SYGVKD. Unmatched junction bases numbered 5, after V lost 3 bases and J lost 5 bases. In the case of this clone: Its antigen is not known.

The study enrolled healthy HIV-negative adults without recent acute infections or vaccinations as donors. It was 200 to 250 ng DNA, around 33,000 T cell genomes, that sorted-subset replicate PCRs used. The assay was immunoSEQ multiplex PCR, and TCRdb's table has in-frame clones only and misses some. The table shows roughly 2.5 million clones, with more than 80% occurring only once. Findings and caveats of the study: The genetic and exposure-history diversity represented was limited by few donors.

Input material: naive CD4+ T cells sorted from blood. Subset noted: CD45RA+ positively selected. V usage is TRBV10-3 and J usage is TRBJ2-5; TRBD1 matches 8 bases. The sequence came from a man aged 18 to 30 in good health. The CDR3 is CAISDGQGLETQYF. In nucleotides, the CDR3 is TGTGCCATCAGTGATGGACAGGGTTTGGAGACCCAGTACTTC.